This TCR beta chain was identified during a study of vaccination and CD4 T cells after COVID-19. Points from the study as a whole: The rise in median SARS-CoV-2-reactive clonotypes, from approximately 21 to 40, was not significant.

Sequenced with the Oncomine TCR Beta short-read assay was DNA taken from cultured CD4+ T cells. It was cultured CD4+ T cells from which genomic DNA was extracted. TCRdb redid the calling of the PCR reads with MiXCR, one entry per CDR3 protein. The sample records 11,000 or so distinct CDR3 sequences, 30% to 35% being singletons. Germline-derived CDR1 and CDR2 are SGHRS and YFSETQ. This CDR3 has 15 residues. The J segment lost 7 bases and the V segment lost 3 bases, leaving 11 bases of the junction unmatched. This clonotype occurred once. Its matching antigen is unknown. Treatment described: approximately nine-day PBMC culture with coronavirus spike peptide pools or control peptides (ViraFEST assay). Half-medium replacement with fresh IL-2 medium took place on days 3 and 7.

The source material was CD4+ T cells from blood, cultured in vitro, sampled before SARS-CoV-2 vaccination. This sequence was found in a human donor who received a COVID-19 vaccine. The chain recombines TRBV5-1 with TRBJ1-1; 8 bases agree with TRBD1. DNA of the CDR3: TGCGCCAGCAGCTCAAGGACAGGGTACGAAGGTGAAGCTTTCTTT. Encoded protein: CASSSRTGYEGEAFF.